The present entry profiles one T cell receptor beta chain with its context. Its antigen is still unknown. The sample belongs to a study of cytomegalovirus exposure and HLA in healthy donors. Regarding the study as a whole: Compared with the roughly 700-donor mean, an Asian-associated ancestry cluster reportedly had fewer N-insertions, according to a later analysis. As a later analysis showed, a missense DCLRE1C variant was linked to trimming of TCR beta V- and J-genes.

The PCR contained 60 Vbeta and 13 Jbeta primers. Assay used: immunoSEQ multiplex PCR; TCRdb lists only in-frame clones, some missing. There are about 230,000 clones in the sample; about 83% occur only once, and roughly 1.3% lies in the top ten. The germline V gene encodes CDR1 SGHRS and CDR2 YFSETQ. CDR3 length equals 16 residues. The V and J ends lost 2 bases and 1 base respectively, with 15 bases between them. The sample comprised PBMCs. The receptor's source is a human donor in good health. The chain joins TRBV5-1 to TRBJ1-1; no clear D gene. The CDR3 region is CASSFRLRGENTEAFF. The CDR3 DNA reads TGCGCCAGCAGCTTTAGATTACGGGGTGAGAACACTGAAGCTTTCTTT.